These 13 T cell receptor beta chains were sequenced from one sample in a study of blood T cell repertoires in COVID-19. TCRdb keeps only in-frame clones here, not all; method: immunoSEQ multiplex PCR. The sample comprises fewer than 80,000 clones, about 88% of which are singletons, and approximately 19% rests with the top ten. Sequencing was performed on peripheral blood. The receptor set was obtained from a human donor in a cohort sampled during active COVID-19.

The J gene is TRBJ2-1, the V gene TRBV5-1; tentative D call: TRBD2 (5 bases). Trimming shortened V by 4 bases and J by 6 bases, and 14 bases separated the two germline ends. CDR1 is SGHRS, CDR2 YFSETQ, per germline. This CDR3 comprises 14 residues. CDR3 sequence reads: CASSPGLDGNEQFF. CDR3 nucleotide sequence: TGCGCCAGCAGCCCTGGACTGGACGGCAATGAGCAGTTCTTC.

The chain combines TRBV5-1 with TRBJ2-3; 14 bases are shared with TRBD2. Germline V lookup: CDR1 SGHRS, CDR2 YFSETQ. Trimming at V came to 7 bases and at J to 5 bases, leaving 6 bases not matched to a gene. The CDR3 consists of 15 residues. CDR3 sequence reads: CASGGTSGGIDTQYF. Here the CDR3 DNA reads TGCGCCAGCGGCGGGACTAGCGGGGGAATAGATACGCAGTATTTT.

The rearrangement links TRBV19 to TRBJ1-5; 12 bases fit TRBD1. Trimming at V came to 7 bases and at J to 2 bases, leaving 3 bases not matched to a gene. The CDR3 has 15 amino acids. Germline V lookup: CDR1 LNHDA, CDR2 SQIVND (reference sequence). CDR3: CASKGQGAGNQPQHF. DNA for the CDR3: TGTGCCAGTAAGGGACAGGGGGCCGGCAATCAGCCCCAGCATTTT.

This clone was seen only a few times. DNA of the CDR3: TGTGCCAGCAGCCTCAGCGGGGGGCTGACAGATACGCAGTATTTT. Protein product: CASSLSGGLTDTQYF. V usage is TRBV7-6 and J usage is TRBJ2-3; TRBD2 aligns across 9 bases. Unmatched junction bases numbered 6, after V lost 5 bases and J lost 3 bases. The V gene's germline CDR1 is SGHVS and CDR2 FNYEAQ. CDR3 length equals 15 residues.

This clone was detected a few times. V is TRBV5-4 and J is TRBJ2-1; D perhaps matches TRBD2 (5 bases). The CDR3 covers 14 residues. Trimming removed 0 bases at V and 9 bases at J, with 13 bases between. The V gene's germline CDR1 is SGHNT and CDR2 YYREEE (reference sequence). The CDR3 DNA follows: TGTGCCAGCAGCTTGGACTCGGGGTCTGGTGAGCAGTTCTTC. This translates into CASSLDSGSGEQFF.

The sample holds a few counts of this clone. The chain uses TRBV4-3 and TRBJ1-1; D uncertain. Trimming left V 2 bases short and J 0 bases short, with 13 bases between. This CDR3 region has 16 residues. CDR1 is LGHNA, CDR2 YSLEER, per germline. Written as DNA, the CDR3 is TGCGCCAGCAGCCAAACGGCAGGTCCTATGAACACTGAAGCTTTCTTT. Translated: CASSQTAGPMNTEAFF.

This CDR3 reads CASSLDRGDNEQFF. DNA of the CDR3: TGTGCCAGCTCTCTCGACAGGGGCGACAATGAGCAGTTCTTC. J is TRBJ2-1 and V is TRBV18; 8 bases are shared with TRBD1. The CDR3 has 14 residues. The germline gives CDR1 KGHSH, CDR2 LQKENI. Trimming cost V 6 bases and J 5 bases; bases outside gene matches: 6.

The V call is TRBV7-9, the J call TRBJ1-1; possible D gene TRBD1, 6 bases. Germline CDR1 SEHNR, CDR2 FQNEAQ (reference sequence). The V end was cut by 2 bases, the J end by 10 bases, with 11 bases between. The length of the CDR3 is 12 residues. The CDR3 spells CASSLNRVGAFF. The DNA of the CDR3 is TGTGCCAGCAGCTTAAACAGGGTAGGAGCTTTCTTT.

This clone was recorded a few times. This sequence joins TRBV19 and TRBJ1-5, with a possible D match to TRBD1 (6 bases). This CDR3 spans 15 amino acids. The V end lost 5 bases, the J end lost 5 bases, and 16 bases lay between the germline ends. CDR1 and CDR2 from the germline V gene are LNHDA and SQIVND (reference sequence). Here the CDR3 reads CASSPRTEGYQPQHF. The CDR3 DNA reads TGTGCCAGTAGTCCGAGGACAGAGGGATATCAGCCCCAGCATTTT.

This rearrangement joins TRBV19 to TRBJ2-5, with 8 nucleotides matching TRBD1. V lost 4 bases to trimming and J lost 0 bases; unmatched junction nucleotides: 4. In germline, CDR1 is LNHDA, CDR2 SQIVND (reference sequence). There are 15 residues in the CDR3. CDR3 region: CASSNGQGDQETQYF. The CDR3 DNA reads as TGTGCCAGTAGTAACGGACAGGGAGACCAAGAGACCCAGTACTTC.

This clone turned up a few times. The CDR3 spells CASSQEGYSNSPLHF. The CDR3 nucleotides are TGTGCCAGCAGCCAAGAAGGTTACAGTAATTCACCCCTCCACTTT. The gene calls are TRBV7-9 and TRBJ1-6; D is unclear. This CDR3 spans 15 amino acids. CDR1 is SEHNR and CDR2 is FQNEAQ in the germline V gene (reference sequence). Trimming cost V 5 bases and J 6 bases, with 14 bases left between them.

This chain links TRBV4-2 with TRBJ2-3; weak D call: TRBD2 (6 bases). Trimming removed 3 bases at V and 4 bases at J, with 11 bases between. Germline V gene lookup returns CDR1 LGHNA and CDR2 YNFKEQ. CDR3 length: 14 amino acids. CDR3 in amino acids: CASSQGGGADTQYF. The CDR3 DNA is TGTGCCAGCAGCCAGGGGGGTGGGGCAGATACGCAGTATTTT.

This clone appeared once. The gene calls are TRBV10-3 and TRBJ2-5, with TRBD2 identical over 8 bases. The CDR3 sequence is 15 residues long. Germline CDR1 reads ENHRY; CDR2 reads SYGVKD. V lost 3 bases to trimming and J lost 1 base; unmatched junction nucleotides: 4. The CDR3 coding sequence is TGTGCCATCAGTGATTGGCGGGAGGTCCAAGAGACCCAGTACTTC. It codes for CAISDWREVQETQYF.